Shown below are 9 T cell receptor beta chains from a single sample sequenced in a study of brain T cells in children with intractable seizures. Clones were read by immunoSEQ multiplex PCR, and TCRdb kept only the in-frame ones, dropping some. This sample has tens of thousands of clones, with around nine tenths found just once. This specimen consisted of peripheral blood, obtained at surgery. These receptors all stem from a girl under 10 years old with Rasmussen encephalitis and intractable seizures.

This sequence joins TRBV19 and TRBJ2-7; the match to TRBD1 covers 7 bases. The germline V gene has CDR1 LNHDA and CDR2 SQIVND (reference sequence). The CDR3 is made up of 15 amino acids. J was trimmed by 0 bases and V by 7 bases; bases with no gene match: 9. The DNA for the CDR3 is TGTGCCAGTAATTCCCAGACAGGGAGCTCCTACGAGCAGTACTTC. Protein: CASNSQTGSSYEQYF.

The chain uses TRBV28 and TRBJ2-1, with D hard to call. Trimming took off 1 base at V and 2 bases at J, with 0 bases between the two ends. CDR1 and CDR2 (germline): MDHEN, SYDVKM. This CDR3 has 12 amino acids. The CDR3 protein is CASSLSYNEQFF. For the CDR3, the DNA is TGTGCCAGCAGTTTATCCTACAATGAGCAGTTCTTC.

The V call is TRBV30, the J call TRBJ1-5; D is uncertain. Germline V gene data show CDR1 as GTSNPN and CDR2 as SVGIG (reference sequence). CDR3 length: 13 residues. The ends were cut back, 1 base at V and 1 base at J, with 5 bases in the middle. The chain's CDR3 is CAWSAASNQPQHF. For the CDR3, the DNA is TGTGCCTGGAGTGCAGCCAGCAATCAGCCCCAGCATTTT.

V gene TRBV10-3 combines with J gene TRBJ2-5; 7 bases map to TRBD1. Germline V gene lookup returns CDR1 ENHRY and CDR2 SYGVKD. The CDR3 covers 15 residues. The ends lost 6 bases at V and 5 bases at J; junction bases unmatched: 12. The CDR3 protein is CAIRAWTGGDETQYF. In DNA form, the CDR3 reads TGTGCCATCAGGGCATGGACAGGTGGGGACGAGACCCAGTACTTC.

V is TRBV30 and J is TRBJ1-2; D gene uncertain. V lost 5 bases and J 1 base, leaving 8 bases between the germline ends. The CDR3 has 12 residues. Germline CDR1 GTSNPN, CDR2 SVGIG (reference sequence). CDR3 nucleotides: TGTGCCTGGGGGCAGGATAACTATGGCTACACCTTC. This encodes CAWGQDNYGYTF. The full variable domain, rest sourced from reference TRBV30 and TRBJ1-2, is SQTIHQWPATLVQPVGSPLSLECTVEGTSNPNLYWYRQAAGRGLQLLFYSVGIGQISSEVPQNLSASRPQDRQFILSSKKLLLSDSGFYLCAWGQDNYGYTFGSGTRLTVV.

This chain joins TRBV5-4 and TRBJ2-1; 11 bases are shared with TRBD2. The germline gives CDR1 SGHNT, CDR2 YYREEE (reference sequence). This CDR3 region has 17 residues. V dropped 5 bases and J dropped 4; count of bases not matched to a gene: 11. CDR3 nucleotides: TGTGCCAGCAGTCAAGCTAGCGGGGGGACCCCATACAATGAGCAGTTCTTC. Its protein is CASSQASGGTPYNEQFF.

The CDR3 nucleotides are TGCGCCAGCAGTGAGTCGAAGGGGCCCCCCTACGAGCAGTACTTC. Protein sequence: CASSESKGPPYEQYF. The chain carries TRBV10-2 and TRBJ2-7, with D maybe TRBD1 (5 bases). CDR1 WSHSY and CDR2 SAAADI come from the germline V gene. The ends were cut back, 0 bases at V and 2 bases at J, with 11 bases in the middle. The CDR3 runs to 15 residues.

The DNA for the CDR3 is TGTGCCAGCAGCTTAGATACCACAGATACGCAGTATTTT. It codes for CASSLDTTDTQYF. V gene TRBV11-3 combines with J gene TRBJ2-3; D is undetermined. This CDR3 contains 13 residues. CDR1 and CDR2 (germline): SGHNT, YENEEA. V was shortened by 0 bases and J by 2 bases, with 3 bases between the two germline ends.

The chain joins TRBV4-1 to TRBJ2-2; D gene uncertain. This CDR3 has 15 amino acids. In germline, CDR1 is MGHRA, CDR2 YSYEKL. Deletions cut 2 bases from V and 2 bases from J, with 9 bases between. The CDR3 coding sequence is TGCGCCAGCAGCCAACTCACTCGTAACACCGGGGAGCTGTTTTTT. It specifies CASSQLTRNTGELFF.